The T cell receptor beta chain under discussion was sequenced for a study of cytotoxic CD8 clonotypes in ibrutinib-treated CLL. Worth noting for this clone: The target antigen is unknown.

Sequencing was performed with immunoSEQ multiplex PCR; in TCRdb, only in-frame clones are kept and a portion is missing. Among approximately 91,000 clones listed, roughly 77% were seen once. General study points: Sustained-remission patients were sampled at different times than progressing patients were. Clonality went up at the time of ibrutinib response, stayed stable in sustained remission, and later dropped back toward its baseline level at progression.

The sample here was PBMCs, taken after 12 months of ibrutinib treatment. This TCR came from a human donor with chronic lymphocytic leukemia.

In nucleotides, the CDR3 is TGTGCCAGCAGCTTAATTGGCGCGGACAGACCCTACGAGCAGTACTTC. The encoded protein is CASSLIGADRPYEQYF. This chain links TRBV13 with TRBJ2-7, with D possibly being TRBD1 (6 bases). V was trimmed by 2 bases and J by 2 bases, leaving 16 bases between them. The CDR3 runs to 16 residues. Germline CDR1 is PRHDT and CDR2 is FYEKMQ (reference sequence). Drawing the rest from reference TRBV13 and TRBJ2-7, the complete variable domain is AAGVIQSPRHLIKEKRETATLKCYPIPRHDTVYWYQQGPGQDPQFLISFYEKMQSDKGSIPDRFSAQQFSDYHSELNMSSLELGDSALYFCASSLIGADRPYEQYFGPGTRLTVT.